This T cell receptor (beta chain) stems from a study of neurological immune-mediated disorders (dated by TCRdb to between 2018 and 2021). Background on the whole study: Among the approximately 35 multiple sclerosis patients, around 31 had relapsing-remitting MS and 3 had secondary progressive MS. The cohort included some 70 subjects: roughly 14 with HAM/TSP, some 34 with multiple sclerosis, and 20 healthy controls. Alongside PBMC samples, the set of some 100 TCR-beta libraries contained longitudinal samples, technical triplicates, and paired CD4+ and CD8+ T-cell subsets that had been sorted. The study compared peripheral blood TCR-beta repertoires of HTLV-I-associated myelopathy (HAM/TSP) patients, multiple sclerosis patients and healthy controls using UMI-based sequencing. General conclusions and limits of the study: TCR clonal expansion was greatest in HAM/TSP patients and smallest in MS patients, who ranked below even healthy controls. Phylogenetic analysis grouped repertoires from 18 of 34 MS patients into a cluster of related CDR3 sequences, suggesting a possible repertoire-level signature. Across subjects, expanded clones never shared an identical CDR3 amino acid sequence, which suggests that the TCR-beta repertoires in every group were private. The MS cluster was not associated with any clinical or MRI features, and the authors stated that larger cohorts are needed.

For the unsorted PBMC libraries, 2 million PBMCs were stored in RNAlater at -80 degrees C until RNA extraction and were used to generate the libraries. The multiple sclerosis patients were enrolled in a US clinical protocol that evaluated disease progression with magnetic resonance imaging. Peripheral blood was subjected to Ficoll-Hypaque density gradient centrifugation to isolate PBMCs, which were then cryopreserved in liquid nitrogen. This clonotype came up many times. Which antigen it targets is not known. Per-nucleotide qualities are absent, and no much larger clonotype sits a single base away. cDNA was synthesized by template-switch 5'RACE using a primer with a 10-nucleotide random unique molecular identifier that tagged each TCR transcript. Every sequencing run yielded over 170 million TCR-beta sequences covering 15-18 subjects. Total RNA was extracted with the RNeasy kit. TCR-beta VDJ regions were amplified with primers for the TCR constant region and the 5'RACE anchor, using the KAPA Real-time Library Amplification kit. A first PCR added sample indexes and Illumina adaptors, after which a second PCR increased the library yield. The roughly 650 bp TCR product was size-selected on a 2% E-gel SizeSelection system after Ampure bead purification. Before pooling, library quality was assessed on a Bioanalyzer, concentration was determined with Qubit, and library quantification was performed with the Kapa Library Quantification kit. An Illumina HiSeq 2500 was used to sequence the libraries paired-end at 2 x 150 bp. To increase sequence diversity, about 25-31% phiX was spiked into each library pool. Per the original workflow: Quality-filtered reads were processed with the UMI-based MiGEC pipeline, and over 85% of raw TCR sequences were removed by the MiGEC pipeline during error correction. IMGT germline references were used for alignment of VDJ genes, and clonotypes were defined by a unique CDR3 amino acid sequence together with V-J genes. Clonal expansion, Shannon diversity and CDR3 relatedness (CalcPairwiseDistances, ClusterSamples) were evaluated with VDJtools, and phylogenetic trees were built with CLCbio workbench. A clone was classed as expanded if it had 8 or more unique UMIs, a cutoff based on coefficient-of-variation modelling across technical triplicates. The public reads were quality trimmed at Q25 with fastp and then assembled into clones with MiXCR by TCRdb, keeping productive beta chains. All rows with the same CDR3 protein become a single entry with the most common DNA and genes. In this record, the V and J calls reflect TCRdb's handling and not the investigators' own analysis. This sample is represented by 69,000 or so distinct CDR3 sequences; 4.8% of them were singletons. 2.2% of the sample is held by the ten biggest clonotypes.

The germline V gene yields SGHRS for CDR1 and YFSETQ for CDR2. Trimming removed 4 bases from V and 7 bases from J; the gene matches leave 12 bases unexplained. From the cysteine through the phenylalanine, the CDR3 covers 16 amino acids. This entry keeps only the CDR3 DNA: 48 bases, framed from base 1. The receptor comes from a woman between 65 and 79 years old with multiple sclerosis. The chain uses TRBV5-1 and TRBJ2-1, with TRBD2 matching 9 junction bases. The sequenced sample consisted of PBMCs. The nucleotide sequence reads TGCGCCAGCAGCCGGTCGATAGCGGGAGATTGGAATGAGCAGTTCTTC. This yields the protein CASSRSIAGDWNEQFF.